Below are 21 T cell receptor beta chains sequenced from a single sample in a study of regulatory T cells in long-lasting Graves disease. Time point in this sample: persistent/refractory GD, antithyroid drugs over 5 years with positive TRAb. From PBMCs, RNA was extracted and then used to make the TCR library. HTBI primers from iRepertoire and Arm-PCR of CDR3 regions yielded the TCR beta libraries. TCRdb recomputed calls from the multiplex PCR reads with MiXCR, one row per CDR3 protein. The sample has more than 650,000 distinct CDR3 sequences; around 30% are singletons. The specimen was peripheral blood mononuclear cells (PBMCs), collected when the disease was refractory, from a patient treated with antithyroid drugs. The receptors here all came from a female donor with Graves disease.

The chain combines TRBV29-1 with TRBJ1-1, with D uncertain. This CDR3 spans 13 amino acids. Trimming cost V 3 bases and J 2 bases, with 10 bases left between them. CDR1 and CDR2 from the germline V gene are SQVTM and ANQGSEA. CDR3 sequence reads: CSVDAGINTEAFF. The CDR3 nucleotides read TGCAGCGTTGATGCTGGGATAAACACTGAAGCTTTCTTT.

The V and J genes are TRBV19 and TRBJ1-1, with TRBD1 identical over 8 bases. The germline V gene has CDR1 LNHDA and CDR2 SQIVND (reference sequence). Unmatched junction bases numbered 16, after V lost 4 bases and J lost 0 bases. The CDR3 runs to 19 residues. The CDR3: CASSTLPGQGTSMNTEAFF. The DNA for the CDR3 is TGTGCCAGTAGTACCCTCCCAGGACAGGGCACCTCTATGAACACTGAAGCTTTCTTT.

This clonotype was recorded many times. The chain has TRBV7-8 and TRBJ1-3; 9 bases are a match to TRBD1. The CDR3 loop spans 15 amino acids. In germline, CDR1 is SGHVS, CDR2 FQNEAQ. V dropped 5 bases and J dropped 4; count of bases not matched to a gene: 6. CDR3 amino acids: CASSLGQGAGNTIYF. The DNA of the CDR3 is TGTGCCAGCAGCCTGGGACAGGGCGCGGGAAACACCATATATTTT.

This clonotype was detected only a few times. The V call is TRBV13, the J call TRBJ2-7, with D tentatively TRBD1 or TRBD2 (5 bases each). CDR1 is PRHDT and CDR2 is FYEKMQ in the germline V gene (reference sequence). V was shortened by 5 bases and J by 7 bases, with 12 bases between the two germline ends. The CDR3 length is 12 residues. The CDR3 protein is CASSPGTDEQYF. The CDR3 DNA sequence: TGTGCCAGCAGCCCTGGGACGGATGAGCAGTACTTC.

This clonotype was recorded a few times. The J gene is TRBJ2-7, the V gene TRBV28; TRBD2 might be the D (5 bases). Trimming shortened V by 1 base and J by 1 base, and 11 bases separated the two germline ends. This CDR3 region has 15 residues. In germline, CDR1 is MDHEN, CDR2 SYDVKM. The CDR3 region is CASSLFRTQSYEQYF. For the CDR3, the DNA is TGTGCCAGCAGTTTATTCAGGACTCAATCCTACGAGCAGTACTTC.

This clonotype appeared a few times. This chain joins TRBV24-1 and TRBJ1-1, with D perhaps TRBD1 (6 bases). The length of the CDR3 is 12 residues. The V gene's germline CDR1 is KGHDR and CDR2 SFDVKD. Trimming removed 12 bases at V and 1 base at J, with 11 bases between. DNA for the CDR3: TGTGCCTCACAGGGAGCGAACACTGAAGCTTTCTTT. Translated: CASQGANTEAFF.

This chain connects TRBV20-1 to TRBJ1-1; tentative D call: TRBD1 (5 bases). Germline V lookup: CDR1 DFQATT, CDR2 SNEGSKA (reference sequence). This CDR3 comprises 14 residues. The V gene lost 5 bases and the J gene lost 2 bases, with 15 bases spanning the gap. This CDR3 is CSARTGGGNTEAFF. In DNA form, the CDR3 reads TGCAGTGCTCGAACGGGCGGGGGAAACACTGAAGCTTTCTTT.

This clonotype has just a few counts. This chain joins TRBV15 and TRBJ1-4; D unclear. Trimming stripped 1 base from V and 8 bases from J, with 5 bases between. The CDR3 has 12 residues. Germline V gene sequence: CDR1 LNHNV, CDR2 YYDKDF (reference sequence). The chain's CDR3 is CATSRGGEKLFF. The CDR3 DNA reads TGTGCCACCAGCAGAGGAGGAGAAAAACTGTTTTTT.

The chain is built from TRBV20-1 and TRBJ1-2; a possible D gene is TRBD1 (5 bases). Germline CDR1 is DFQATT and CDR2 is SNEGSKA (reference sequence). The CDR3 totals 12 residues. The V end was cut by 3 bases, the J end by 4 bases, with 9 bases between. This chain's CDR3 is CSARGLPYGYTF. The CDR3 DNA reads TGCAGTGCTAGGGGGCTTCCCTATGGCTACACCTTC.

This clonotype has a handful of counts. The chain has TRBV7-9 and TRBJ1-2; D is uncertain. V lost 0 bases to trimming and J lost 4 bases, with 9 bases between them. This CDR3 is built from 14 residues. Per the germline V gene, CDR1 is SEHNR and CDR2 is FQNEAQ (reference sequence). The DNA for the CDR3 is TGTGCCAGCAGCTTAGCGAGCGGGGTCTATGGCTACACCTTC. Translating it yields CASSLASGVYGYTF.

This clonotype was observed a few times. V gene TRBV7-2 combines with J gene TRBJ1-6, with a possible D match to TRBD1 (5 bases). V was clipped by 0 bases and J by 2 bases, with 8 bases between them. CDR1 and CDR2 (germline): SGHTA, FQGNSA. CDR3 length: 16 residues. CDR3 region: CASSLASGPYNSPLHF. The CDR3 DNA is TGTGCCAGCAGCTTAGCTTCAGGGCCCTATAATTCACCCCTCCACTTT.

The CDR3 DNA sequence: TGTGCCTGGAGTCCTCCGGGGGGGCGCTCCTACGAGCAGTACTTC. The encoded protein is CAWSPPGGRSYEQYF. The chain carries TRBV30 and TRBJ2-7; 8 nucleotides match TRBD2. The V gene end was trimmed by 2 bases and the J gene end by 0 bases; junction bases not matched to a gene: 6. The CDR3 covers 15 residues. From germline, CDR1 is GTSNPN and CDR2 SVGIG (reference sequence).

The chain combines TRBV5-1 with TRBJ2-5; D is uncertain. Looked up from germline, CDR1 is SGHRS and CDR2 is YFSETQ. The CDR3 contains 13 residues. Trimming removed 4 bases at V and 1 base at J, with 8 bases between. The CDR3 protein is CASSMDGQETQYF. CDR3 in DNA: TGCGCCAGCAGCATGGACGGCCAAGAGACCCAGTACTTC.

The V and J genes are TRBV5-1 and TRBJ2-2, with 8 bases that match TRBD2. With 2 bases clipped from V and 6 bases from J, the junction kept 3 bases outside the gene matches. Germline V gene lookup returns CDR1 SGHRS and CDR2 YFSETQ. This CDR3 contains 14 residues. CDR3 region: CASSFAGGAGELFF. The DNA of the CDR3 is TGCGCCAGCAGCTTCGCGGGGGGCGCCGGGGAGCTGTTTTTT.

This clonotype was counted a few times. The chain carries TRBV11-2 and TRBJ2-5, with unresolved D. V was cut by 5 bases and J by 8 bases, with 12 bases left in between. Germline V gene data show CDR1 as SGHAT and CDR2 as FQNNGV. The CDR3 has 12 residues. CDR3 nucleotide sequence: TGTGCCAGCAGCCACGACGGAGCCACCCAGTACTTC. Its translation: CASSHDGATQYF.

V gene TRBV9 combines with J gene TRBJ1-1, with unresolved D. CDR3 size: 11 residues. The germline V gene encodes CDR1 SGDLS and CDR2 YYNGEE. Trimming cost V 0 bases and J 4 bases, with 1 base left between them. The CDR3 sequence is CASSVVTEAFF. The CDR3, as DNA: TGTGCCAGCAGCGTAGTCACTGAAGCTTTCTTT.

J is TRBJ2-4 and V is TRBV7-3; D ambiguous. The CDR3 contains 13 residues. Germline loops: CDR1 SGHTA, CDR2 FQGTGA. V was pared by 0 bases and J by 5 bases, with 5 bases between. The CDR3, as DNA: TGTGCCAGCAGCTTAACGCGGCAAAACATTCAGTACTTC. Protein product: CASSLTRQNIQYF.

This chain connects TRBV4-1 to TRBJ1-1, with D possibly matching TRBD1 (6 bases). V lost 5 bases and J lost 3, with 16 bases in between. The germline gives CDR1 MGHRA, CDR2 YSYEKL. The length of the CDR3 is 15 residues. CDR3 residues: CASSNRPKGDTEAFF. CDR3 coding DNA: TGCGCCAGCAGCAACCGGCCTAAGGGGGACACTGAAGCTTTCTTT.

The V gene is TRBV30, the J gene TRBJ1-1; no clear D. The CDR3 length is 12 residues. CDR1 is GTSNPN, CDR2 SVGIG, per germline (reference sequence). The V end lost 1 base, the J end lost 1 base, and 4 bases lay between the germline ends. The CDR3 reads CAWSDRNTEAFF. In nucleotides, the CDR3 is TGTGCCTGGAGTGATAGGAACACTGAAGCTTTCTTT.

J is TRBJ1-2 and V is TRBV25-1; D is undetermined. CDR1 is MGHDK and CDR2 is SYGVNS in the germline V gene. The V gene lost 4 bases and the J gene lost 8 bases, with 11 bases spanning the gap. This CDR3 has 12 residues. The CDR3 loop is CASSGPRSGYTF. The CDR3 DNA reads as TGTGCCAGCAGTGGACCCCGGAGCGGCTACACCTTC.

In this sample, this clonotype turned up a few times. The chain couples TRBV20-1 to TRBJ2-7; D perhaps matches TRBD2 (6 bases). There are 14 residues in the CDR3. V shed 2 bases and J shed 5 bases, with 16 bases lying between them. Germline CDR1 DFQATT, CDR2 SNEGSKA (reference sequence). The CDR3 sequence: CSARSGLASHEQYF. For the CDR3, the DNA is TGCAGTGCTAGATCTGGGCTAGCGAGCCACGAGCAGTACTTC.